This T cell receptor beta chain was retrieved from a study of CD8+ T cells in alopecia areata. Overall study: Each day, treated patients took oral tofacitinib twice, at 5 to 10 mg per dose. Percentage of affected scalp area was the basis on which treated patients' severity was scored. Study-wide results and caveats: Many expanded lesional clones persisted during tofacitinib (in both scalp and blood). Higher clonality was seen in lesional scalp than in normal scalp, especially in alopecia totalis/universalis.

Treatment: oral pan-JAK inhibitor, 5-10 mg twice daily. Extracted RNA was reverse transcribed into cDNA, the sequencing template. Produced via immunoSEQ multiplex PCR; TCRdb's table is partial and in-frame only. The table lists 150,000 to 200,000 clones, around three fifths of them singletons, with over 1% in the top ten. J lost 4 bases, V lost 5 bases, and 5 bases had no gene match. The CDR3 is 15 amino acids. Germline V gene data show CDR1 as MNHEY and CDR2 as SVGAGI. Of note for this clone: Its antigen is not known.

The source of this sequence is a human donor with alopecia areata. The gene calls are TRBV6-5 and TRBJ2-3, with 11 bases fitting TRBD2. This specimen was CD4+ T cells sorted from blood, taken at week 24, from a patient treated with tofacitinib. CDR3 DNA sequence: TGTGCCAGCAGTCAGACTAGCGGGGTCCCAGATACGCAGTATTTT. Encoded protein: CASSQTSGVPDTQYF.